One sample yielded the 9 T cell receptor beta chains listed below, sequenced in a study of blood T cell repertoires in COVID-19. The table came from immunoSEQ multiplex PCR; TCRdb's copy has only in-frame clones and leaves some out. The sample consists of more than 100,000 clones, 79% of them appearing once. Sequenced material: peripheral blood. The receptors originated from a woman aged 80 or older with acute or convalescent COVID-19.

J is TRBJ2-3 and V is TRBV2; TRBD2 might be the D (6 bases). CDR3 length equals 16 residues. The germline V and J ends were trimmed by 3 bases and 2 bases, with 15 bases remaining between them. The germline V gene encodes CDR1 SNHLY and CDR2 FYNNEI. CDR3 in amino acids: CASSEFGGLSTDTQYF. CDR3 coding DNA: TGTGCCAGCAGTGAGTTTGGGGGACTCTCCACAGATACGCAGTATTTT.

V is TRBV5-6 and J is TRBJ2-1, with 9 bases that match TRBD1. The CDR3 has 13 amino acids. Unmatched junction bases numbered 4, after V lost 4 bases and J lost 8 bases. Germline V CDR1 and CDR2: SGHDT, YYEEEE. The CDR3, as DNA: TGTGCCAGCAGCCGACAGGGGGGCCATGAGCAGTTCTTC. This translates into CASSRQGGHEQFF. Using reference TRBV5-6 and TRBJ2-1 for the parts outside the CDR3, the full variable domain is DAGVTQSPTHLIKTRGQQVTLRCSPKSGHDTVSWYQQALGQGPQFIFQYYEEEERQRGNFPDRFSGHQFPNYSSELNVNALLLGDSALYLCASSRQGGHEQFFGPGTRLTVL.

The rearrangement uses TRBV19 and TRBJ2-5, with TRBD1 as a possible D gene (5 bases). The V gene's germline CDR1 is LNHDA and CDR2 SQIVND (reference sequence). Trimming shortened V by 7 bases and J by 4 bases, and 16 bases separated the two germline ends. This CDR3 spans 14 amino acids. The CDR3 loop reads CASNHGQGSETQYF. CDR3 DNA sequence: TGTGCCAGTAATCACGGCCAGGGCTCAGAGACCCAGTACTTC. The complete variable domain, with remaining parts taken from reference TRBV19 and TRBJ2-5, reads DGGITQSPKYLFRKEGQNVTLSCEQNLNHDAMYWYRQDPGQGLRLIYYSQIVNDFQKGDIAEGYSVSREKKESFPLTVTSAQKNPTAFYLCASNHGQGSETQYFGPGTRLLVL.

This sequence joins TRBV6-5 and TRBJ1-4, with 9 bases aligning to TRBD1. The germline gives CDR1 MNHEY, CDR2 SVGAGI. The CDR3 has 14 amino acids. V lost 6 bases and J lost 8; bases outside the gene matches: 7. CDR3 nucleotides: TGTGCCAGCAGGCCTACAGGGGGCTGGGAAAAACTGTTTTTT. Protein: CASRPTGGWEKLFF.

This clone was counted a few times. The V gene is TRBV3-1 (or the pseudogene TRBV3-2), the J gene TRBJ2-1; 14 bases map to TRBD2. CDR1 LGHDT and CDR2 YNNKEL come from the germline V gene (reference sequence). This CDR3 has 18 amino acids. V trimming: 4 bases; J trimming: 7 bases; junction bases outside the gene matches: 12. The CDR3 reads CASSRGRSGTSGRNEQFF. CDR3 nucleotides: TGTGCCAGCAGCCGAGGCAGAAGTGGGACTAGCGGGAGAAATGAGCAGTTCTTC.

The genes are TRBV9 and TRBJ2-1, with TRBD1 matching over 9 bases. The germline gives CDR1 SGDLS, CDR2 YYNGEE. V gave up 0 bases and J gave up 6 bases; unmatched junction bases: 4. This CDR3 has 15 amino acids. The CDR3 DNA follows: TGTGCCAGCAGCGTAGGGGGACAGGGTCCCAATGAGCAGTTCTTC. It codes for CASSVGGQGPNEQFF.

CDR3 amino acids: CATEVGGDRYGYTF. The CDR3 DNA reads TGTGCCACAGAGGTGGGGGGGGACCGCTATGGCTACACCTTC. The rearrangement uses TRBV2 and TRBJ1-2, with D tentatively TRBD1 (5 bases). Germline V gives CDR1 SNHLY, CDR2 FYNNEI. The CDR3 runs 14 residues. V gave up 10 bases and J gave up 4 bases, with 19 bases separating them.

V is TRBV7-6 and J is TRBJ2-2, with D perhaps matching TRBD2 (5 bases). The CDR3 covers 15 residues. Trimming pared 2 bases from V and 2 bases from J, leaving 9 bases between. CDR1 is SGHVS, CDR2 FNYEAQ, per germline. CDR3 amino acids: CASSLSSLNTGELFF. The CDR3 DNA follows: TGTGCCAGCAGCTTATCTAGCCTAAACACCGGGGAGCTGTTTTTT.

Worth noting for this clone: At one end the junction does not follow the germline gene, possibly because of a read error. The chain is built from TRBV7-7 and TRBJ2-1; tentatively, D is TRBD1 (5 bases). CDR3 length: 14 amino acids. In germline, CDR1 is SSHAT, CDR2 FNYEAQ (reference sequence). The CDR3: CASSLDYRSNEQFF. The CDR3 DNA follows: TGTGCTAGCAGCTTAGATTACAGGAGCAATGAGCAGTTCTTC.